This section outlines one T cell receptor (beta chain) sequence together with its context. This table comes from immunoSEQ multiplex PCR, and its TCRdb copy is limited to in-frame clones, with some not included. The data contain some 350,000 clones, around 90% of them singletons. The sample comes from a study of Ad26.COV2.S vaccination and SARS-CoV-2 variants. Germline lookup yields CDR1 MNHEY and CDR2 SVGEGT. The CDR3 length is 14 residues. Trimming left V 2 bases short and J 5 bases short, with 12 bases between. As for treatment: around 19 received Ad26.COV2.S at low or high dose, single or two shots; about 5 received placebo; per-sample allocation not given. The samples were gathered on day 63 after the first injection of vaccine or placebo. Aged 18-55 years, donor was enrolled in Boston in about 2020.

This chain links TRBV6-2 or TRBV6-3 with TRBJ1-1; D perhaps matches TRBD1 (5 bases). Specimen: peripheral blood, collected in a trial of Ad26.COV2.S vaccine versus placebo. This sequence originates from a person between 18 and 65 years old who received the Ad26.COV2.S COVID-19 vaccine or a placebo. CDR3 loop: CASSYGAGFTEAFF. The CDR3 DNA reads TGTGCCAGCAGTTACGGGGCGGGGTTTACTGAAGCTTTCTTT.